Below, 32 T cell receptor beta chains from the same sample are listed, as sequenced in a study of CD4 T cells in relation to SARS-CoV-2 and coronaviruses. Their recognized antigens are unknown. CD4+ T cells from unexposed donors were obtained before the COVID-19 pandemic (2011-2018). Isolation of CD4+ T cells took place after approximately 10 days in culture. Measured with immunoSEQ multiplex PCR; TCRdb has only the in-frame clones, and not every one. The sample has 20,000 to 25,000 clones; 74% are singletons. The sequenced sample was CD4+ T cells from PBMCs, cultured in vitro. These receptors came from a human donor in good health.

The chain employs TRBV19 and TRBJ2-7; 10 nucleotides match TRBD1. The V and J ends lost 1 base and 0 bases, in that order; junction bases with no gene match: 3. The CDR3 has 16 residues. The germline V gene encodes CDR1 LNHDA and CDR2 SQIVND (reference sequence). CDR3: CASSIGTGGFSYEQYF. The CDR3 region has the DNA TGTGCCAGTAGTATAGGGACAGGGGGTTTCTCCTACGAGCAGTACTTC.

The chain joins TRBV10-3 to TRBJ1-2, with a weak D call TRBD1 (5 bases). This CDR3 is 13 amino acids long. Germline CDR1 is ENHRY and CDR2 is SYGVKD. With 3 bases removed from V and 3 bases from J, the gap between germline ends came to 8 bases. The CDR3 DNA sequence: TGTGCCATCAGTGATTCCAGGGACTATGGCTACACCTTC. It yields the protein CAISDSRDYGYTF.

The chain recombines TRBV9 with TRBJ2-5, with D possibly being TRBD2 (7 bases). Germline-derived CDR1 and CDR2 are SGDLS and YYNGEE. V was clipped by 4 bases and J by 0 bases, with 19 bases between them. The CDR3 spans 17 residues. The CDR3 region has the DNA TGTGCCAGCAGCTCACGACCGGCGGGGGCGTACCAAGAGACCCAGTACTTC. It encodes CASSSRPAGAYQETQYF.

This clone is labeled as medium-sized. The V gene is TRBV21-1, the J gene TRBJ2-2. TRBV21-1 is designated a pseudogene. This CDR3 comprises 18 residues. The DNA of the CDR3 is TGTGCCAGCAGCAAACCACAAGCACGGGGCTCGGCCACCGGGGAGCTGTTTTTT. Translating it yields CASSKPQARGSATGELFF.

The genes are TRBV28 and TRBJ1-6; D unresolved. Trimming removed 3 bases at V and 5 bases at J, with 14 bases between. CDR3 size: 16 residues. CDR1 MDHEN and CDR2 SYDVKM come from the germline V gene. The chain's CDR3 is CASSFGRPENNSPLHF. Written as DNA, the CDR3 is TGTGCCAGCAGTTTTGGGAGGCCTGAAAATAATTCACCCCTCCACTTT.

This chain links TRBV30 with TRBJ1-4; D perhaps matches TRBD1 (5 bases). The CDR3 length is 16 residues. V was trimmed by 2 bases and J by 7 bases, leaving 20 bases between them. CDR1 and CDR2 (germline): GTSNPN, SVGIG (reference sequence). The DNA of the CDR3 is TGTGCCTGGAGTTCCGGGACCGGGGCGCCCGGTGAAAAACTGTTTTTT. Translation: CAWSSGTGAPGEKLFF.

The chain is built from TRBV29-1 and TRBJ1-2, with D possibly TRBD1 on 5 matching bases. The CDR3 consists of 13 residues. The V gene's germline CDR1 is SQVTM and CDR2 ANQGSEA. The germline V and J ends were trimmed by 6 bases and 3 bases, with 14 bases remaining between them. CDR3 sequence (DNA): TGCAGCGTCCAAGCGGGGGTTGACTATGGCTACACCTTC. Encoded protein: CSVQAGVDYGYTF.

CDR3 sequence reads: CASSPLGGQRNQPQHF. CDR3 DNA: TGTGCCAGCTCACCGCTGGGGGGACAGCGCAATCAGCCCCAGCATTTT. V is TRBV18 and J is TRBJ1-5; 7 bases fit TRBD1. CDR1 KGHSH and CDR2 LQKENI come from the germline V gene. The CDR3 spans 16 residues. The V and J ends lost 3 bases and 2 bases, in that order; junction bases with no gene match: 7. The full variable domain, with the rest looked up from reference TRBV18 and TRBJ1-5, is NAGVMQNPRHLVRRRGQEARLRCSPMKGHSHVYWYRQLPEEGLKFMVYLQKENIIDESGMPKERFSAEFPKEGPSILRIQQVVRGDSAAYFCASSPLGGQRNQPQHFGDGTRLSIL.

This clone was picked up a small number of times. The chain combines TRBV27 with TRBJ1-2; 7 nucleotides align to TRBD1. This CDR3 spans 13 amino acids. The trim removed 4 bases at V and 8 bases at J, leaving 7 bases unmatched. Germline V lookup: CDR1 MNHEY, CDR2 SMNVEV (reference sequence). The CDR3 sequence is CASSYNRGEGYTF. CDR3 bases: TGTGCCAGCAGTTACAACAGGGGAGAAGGCTACACCTTC.

The V call is TRBV4-1, the J call TRBJ1-5; D uncertain. Germline-derived CDR1 and CDR2 are MGHRA and YSYEKL. The CDR3 runs to 16 residues. V was pared by 0 bases and J by 2 bases, with 11 bases between. CDR3 loop: CASSQDGGLGNQPQHF. In DNA, the CDR3 is TGCGCCAGCAGCCAAGATGGCGGGCTTGGCAATCAGCCCCAGCATTTT.

The rearrangement links TRBV5-4 to TRBJ2-3, with 8 positions matching TRBD1. J gave up 2 bases and V 4 bases, and 6 bases lay outside the gene matches. This CDR3 comprises 15 residues. Looked up from germline, CDR1 is SGHNT and CDR2 is YYREEE (reference sequence). The CDR3 spells CASSTRDRYTDTQYF. DNA for the CDR3: TGTGCCAGCAGCACCCGGGACAGGTACACAGATACGCAGTATTTT.

The chain employs TRBV6-5 and TRBJ2-1; 14 nucleotides match TRBD2. V shed 6 bases and J 9 bases; nucleotides not matched to a gene: 7. The CDR3 extends over 15 amino acids. Germline loops: CDR1 MNHEY, CDR2 SVGAGI. CDR3 region: CASREGLAGVIEQFF. CDR3 nucleotides: TGTGCCAGCAGGGAGGGACTAGCGGGAGTGATTGAGCAGTTCTTC.

J is TRBJ1-3 and V is TRBV12-3 or TRBV12-4; D not certain. Deletions cut 2 bases from V and 7 bases from J, with 3 bases between. The length of the CDR3 is 11 residues. Here the CDR3 DNA reads TGTGCCAGCAGTTTAAAGAACACCATATATTTT. It is translated as CASSLKNTIYF.

The chain recombines TRBV4-1 with TRBJ1-1, with D unresolved. Deletions cut 1 base from V and 12 bases from J, with 3 bases between. The CDR3 runs 9 residues. In germline, CDR1 is MGHRA, CDR2 YSYEKL. CDR3 in DNA: TGCGCCAGCAGCCAAGGAACTTTCTTT. Its translation is CASSQGTFF.

This chain uses TRBV30 with TRBJ1-1; D is ambiguous. CDR1 is GTSNPN and CDR2 is SVGIG in the germline V gene (reference sequence). The CDR3 runs 13 residues. V was pared by 2 bases and J by 4 bases, with 11 bases between. The CDR3: CAWSTAWGTEAFF. CDR3 coding DNA: TGTGCCTGGAGTACCGCCTGGGGCACTGAAGCTTTCTTT.

In its sample, this clone was seen once. The rearrangement joins TRBV11-2 to TRBJ1-4; D is unclear. V lost 0 bases and J 3 bases, leaving 8 bases between the germline ends. Germline V gene data show CDR1 as SGHAT and CDR2 as FQNNGV. This CDR3 is built from 15 residues. The DNA for the CDR3 is TGTGCCAGCAGCTTAGATCCAGCCTCTAATGAAAAACTGTTTTTT. Its translation is CASSLDPASNEKLFF.

The gene calls are TRBV7-2 and TRBJ1-2; maybe TRBD1 (6 bases). The length of the CDR3 is 14 residues. In germline, CDR1 is SGHTA, CDR2 FQGNSA. Trimming cost V 4 bases and J 2 bases, with 11 bases left between them. The CDR3 reads CASSYGTMNYGYTF. The CDR3 DNA is TGTGCCAGCAGCTACGGGACAATGAACTATGGCTACACCTTC.

The V and J genes are TRBV7-2 and TRBJ2-1; D is undetermined. The length of the CDR3 is 13 residues. Germline V gives CDR1 SGHTA, CDR2 FQGNSA. Trimming left V 3 bases short and J 2 bases short, with 5 bases between. CDR3 bases: TGTGCCAGCAGCTTGGGAACCTACAATGAGCAGTTCTTC. Translating gives CASSLGTYNEQFF.

This clone showed up just a few times. The chain uses TRBV7-2 and TRBJ2-1; D is perhaps TRBD1 or TRBD2 (5 bases each). From germline, CDR1 is SGHTA and CDR2 FQGNSA. V gave up 4 bases and J gave up 1 base, with 11 bases separating them. This CDR3 contains 15 residues. CDR3 residues: CASSWGGSSYNEQFF. The CDR3 DNA follows: TGTGCCAGCAGCTGGGGCGGGTCATCCTACAATGAGCAGTTCTTC.

The table lists this clone with a few counts. The chain combines TRBV30 with TRBJ1-3; D not certain. The germline V gene has CDR1 GTSNPN and CDR2 SVGIG (reference sequence). V shed 3 bases and J shed 0 bases, with 15 bases lying between them. This CDR3 comprises 16 residues. The CDR3 region is CAWSRGGSTSGNTIYF. In DNA form, the CDR3 reads TGTGCCTGGAGCCGCGGCGGCAGTACCTCTGGAAACACCATATATTTT.

The genes are TRBV30 and TRBJ2-2, with 7 nucleotides matching TRBD2. The V and J ends lost 4 bases and 0 bases, in that order; junction bases with no gene match: 5. The germline V gene encodes CDR1 GTSNPN and CDR2 SVGIG (reference sequence). The CDR3 totals 15 residues. The CDR3 sequence is CAWITAGPNTGELFF. The CDR3 DNA reads as TGTGCCTGGATAACAGCGGGACCGAACACCGGGGAGCTGTTTTTT.

This rearrangement joins TRBV20-1 to TRBJ2-1, with D possibly matching TRBD2 (7 bases). Germline assignment: CDR1 DFQATT and CDR2 SNEGSKA (reference sequence). The CDR3 has 15 amino acids. Trimming pared 3 bases from V and 1 base from J, leaving 13 bases between. The CDR3 DNA reads TGCAGTGCTAGTGCGGGGGCGATGTCCTACAATGAGCAGTTCTTC. Protein product: CSASAGAMSYNEQFF.

The chain joins TRBV4-2 to TRBJ1-2, with a weak D call TRBD1 (6 bases). This CDR3 contains 17 residues. Germline CDR1 LGHNA, CDR2 YNFKEQ. V was clipped by 1 base and J by 4 bases, with 19 bases between them. The CDR3 reads CASSQGGGGAVGYGYTF. CDR3 DNA sequence: TGTGCCAGCAGCCAAGGGGGTGGGGGGGCGGTCGGCTATGGCTACACCTTC.

In its sample, this clone was seen a few times. The chain has TRBV12-3 or TRBV12-4 and TRBJ2-1; D could derive from TRBD1 or TRBD2 (5 bases each). The CDR3 totals 13 residues. Trimming left V 6 bases short and J 5 bases short, with 11 bases between. Written as DNA, the CDR3 is TGTGCCAGCAGCCGGGACGAGCACAATGAGCAGTTCTTC. This translates into CASSRDEHNEQFF.

A single count supports this clone. V and J are TRBV9 and TRBJ2-3; no clear D. The germline V gene has CDR1 SGDLS and CDR2 YYNGEE. The CDR3 covers 14 residues. V shed 0 bases and J shed 1 base, with 6 bases lying between them. CDR3 nucleotide sequence: TGTGCCAGCAGCGTAGCCCCAGGCACAGATACGCAGTATTTT. Translating it yields CASSVAPGTDTQYF.

This chain links TRBV7-2 with TRBJ1-3; 7 bases map to TRBD1. V was clipped by 1 base and J by 0 bases; unmatched bases: 3. Germline V gene sequence: CDR1 SGHTA, CDR2 FQGNSA. The CDR3 has 16 residues. CDR3 sequence (DNA): TGTGCCAGCAGCTTAGATAGGGACAGCTCTGGAAACACCATATATTTT. Translation: CASSLDRDSSGNTIYF.

This chain joins TRBV15 and TRBJ1-2; D is possibly TRBD1 (6 bases). Germline CDR1 and CDR2: LNHNV and YYDKDF (reference sequence). The V end was cut by 0 bases, the J end by 1 base, with 15 bases between. This CDR3 spans 17 amino acids. Here the CDR3 DNA reads TGTGCCACCAGCAGAGATAATACCGGAGGGGGTAACTATGGCTACACCTTC. Translation: CATSRDNTGGGNYGYTF.

V and J are TRBV5-1 and TRBJ1-1; D gene uncertain. The CDR3 contains 13 residues. The germline V gene has CDR1 SGHRS and CDR2 YFSETQ. Trimming removed 0 bases at V and 8 bases at J, with 11 bases between. The CDR3 bases are TGCGCCAGCAGCTTGGTTGAGGGAGACGAAGCTTTCTTT. Its translation is CASSLVEGDEAFF. Based on the CDR3 plus reference TRBV5-1 and TRBJ1-1, the full variable domain is KAGVTQTPRYLIKTRGQQVTLSCSPISGHRSVSWYQQTPGQGLQFLFEYFSETQRNKGNFPGRFSGRQFSNSRSEMNVSTLELGDSALYLCASSLVEGDEAFFGQGTRLTVV.

The V and J genes are TRBV5-1 and TRBJ2-7, with TRBD1 identical over 7 bases. V gave up 4 bases and J gave up 6 bases; unmatched junction bases: 10. Germline lookup yields CDR1 SGHRS and CDR2 YFSETQ. CDR3 length: 14 residues. CDR3 protein: CASSIPTGVGEQYF. The CDR3 nucleotides are TGCGCCAGCAGCATCCCTACAGGGGTGGGCGAGCAGTACTTC.

This sequence joins TRBV9 and TRBJ1-2, with D hard to call. CDR1 and CDR2 (germline): SGDLS, YYNGEE. V was pared by 4 bases and J by 5 bases, with 15 bases between. CDR3 length: 14 residues. This CDR3 reads CASSSSQGLYGYTF. The CDR3 coding sequence is TGTGCCAGCAGCTCATCCCAAGGGCTATATGGCTACACCTTC. Filled out from reference TRBV9 and TRBJ1-2, the complete variable domain reads DSGVTQTPKHLITATGQRVTLRCSPRSGDLSVYWYQQSLDQGLQFLIQYYNGEERAKGNILERFSAQQFPDLHSELNLSSLELGDSALYFCASSSSQGLYGYTFGSGTRLTVV.

The chain uses TRBV24-1 and TRBJ2-1; D is uncertain. V lost 4 bases to trimming and J lost 3 bases, with 15 bases between them. The CDR3 consists of 16 residues. Germline values: CDR1 KGHDR, CDR2 SFDVKD. The CDR3 is CATSEGIERYYNEQFF. The CDR3 DNA sequence: TGTGCCACCAGTGAAGGGATTGAAAGATACTACAATGAGCAGTTCTTC.

This chain connects TRBV11-2 to TRBJ2-1; D not resolved. CDR3 length: 12 residues. Between the trimmed V and J ends, which lost 5 bases and 4 bases, there was a span of 6 bases. CDR1 is SGHAT and CDR2 is FQNNGV in the germline V gene. The CDR3 region has the DNA TGTGCCAGCAGCAGCAAGTACAATGAGCAGTTCTTC. Translated, it gives CASSSKYNEQFF.